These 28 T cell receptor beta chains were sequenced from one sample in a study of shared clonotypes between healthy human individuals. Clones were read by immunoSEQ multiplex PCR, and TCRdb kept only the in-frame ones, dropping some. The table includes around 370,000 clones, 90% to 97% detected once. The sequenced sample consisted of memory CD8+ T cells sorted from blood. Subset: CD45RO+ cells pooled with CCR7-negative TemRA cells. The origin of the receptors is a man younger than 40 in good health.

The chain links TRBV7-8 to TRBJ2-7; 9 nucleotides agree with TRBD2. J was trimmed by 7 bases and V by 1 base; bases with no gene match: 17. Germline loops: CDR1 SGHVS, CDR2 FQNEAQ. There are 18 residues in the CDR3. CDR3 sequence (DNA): TGTGCCAGCAGCTTAGAGATTTTGGGTGCGGGAGGGCTCAAGGAGCAGTACTTC. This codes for CASSLEILGAGGLKEQYF.

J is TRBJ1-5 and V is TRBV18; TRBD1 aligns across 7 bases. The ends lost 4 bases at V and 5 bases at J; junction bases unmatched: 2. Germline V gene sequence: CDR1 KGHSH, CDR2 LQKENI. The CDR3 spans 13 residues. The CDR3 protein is CASSQGADQPQHF. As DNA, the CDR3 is TGTGCCAGCTCACAGGGGGCCGATCAGCCCCAGCATTTT.

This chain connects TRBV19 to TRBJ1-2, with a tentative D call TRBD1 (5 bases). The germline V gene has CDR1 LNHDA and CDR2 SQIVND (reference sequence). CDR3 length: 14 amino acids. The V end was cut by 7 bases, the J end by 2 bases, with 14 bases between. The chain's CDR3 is CASKQNYRNYGYTF. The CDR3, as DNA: TGTGCCAGTAAGCAGAATTACAGGAACTATGGCTACACCTTC.

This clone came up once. The DNA for the CDR3 is TGTGCCAGCAGTAGCGGGAGGTTGGGGGAGACCCAGTACTTC. Translation: CASSSGRLGETQYF. This chain connects TRBV6-5 to TRBJ2-5; TRBD2 agrees at 9 bases. The CDR3 is 14 amino acids. Germline-derived CDR1 and CDR2 are MNHEY and SVGAGI. V dropped 5 bases and J dropped 5; count of bases not matched to a gene: 6.

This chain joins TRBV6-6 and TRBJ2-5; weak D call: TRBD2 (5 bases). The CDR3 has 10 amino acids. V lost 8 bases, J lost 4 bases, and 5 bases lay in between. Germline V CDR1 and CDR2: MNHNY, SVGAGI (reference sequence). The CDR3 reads CASEGETQYF. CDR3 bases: TGTGCCAGCGAGGGAGAGACCCAGTACTTC.

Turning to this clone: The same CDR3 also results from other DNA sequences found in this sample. Written as DNA, the CDR3 is TGTGCCATCAGTGAGTCGGGGGGCTACGAGCAGTACTTC. It is translated as CAISESGGYEQYF. The V gene is TRBV10-3, the J gene TRBJ2-7; tentatively, D is TRBD2 (6 bases). The V end lost 0 bases, the J end lost 3 bases, and 6 bases lay between the germline ends. CDR1 and CDR2 (germline): ENHRY, SYGVKD. This CDR3 has 13 amino acids.

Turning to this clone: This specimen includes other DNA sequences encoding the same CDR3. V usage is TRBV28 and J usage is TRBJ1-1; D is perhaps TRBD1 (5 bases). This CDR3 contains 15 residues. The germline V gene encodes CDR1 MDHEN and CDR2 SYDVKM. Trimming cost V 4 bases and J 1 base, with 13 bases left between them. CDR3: CASSSAGTGNTEAFF. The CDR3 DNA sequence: TGTGCCAGCAGTTCCGCCGGGACGGGGAACACTGAAGCTTTCTTT. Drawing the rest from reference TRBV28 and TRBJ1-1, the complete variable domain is DVKVTQSSRYLVKRTGEKVFLECVQDMDHENMFWYRQDPGLGLRLIYFSYDVKMKEKGDIPEGYSVSREKKERFSLILESASTNQTSMYLCASSSAGTGNTEAFFGQGTRLTVV.

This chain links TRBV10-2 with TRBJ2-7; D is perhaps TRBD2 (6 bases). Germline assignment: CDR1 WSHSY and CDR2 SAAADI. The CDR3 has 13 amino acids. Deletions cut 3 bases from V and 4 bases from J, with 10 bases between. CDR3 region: CASSDSGTYEQYF. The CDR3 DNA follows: TGCGCCAGCAGTGACTCAGGGACTTACGAGCAGTACTTC.

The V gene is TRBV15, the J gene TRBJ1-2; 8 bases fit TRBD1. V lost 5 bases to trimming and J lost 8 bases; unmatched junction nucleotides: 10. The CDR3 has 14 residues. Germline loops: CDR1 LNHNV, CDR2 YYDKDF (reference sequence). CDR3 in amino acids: CATSEHQGAGGYTF. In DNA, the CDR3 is TGTGCCACCAGCGAACACCAGGGGGCGGGGGGCTACACCTTC. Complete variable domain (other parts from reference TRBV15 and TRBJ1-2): DAMVIQNPRYQVTQFGKPVTLSCSQTLNHNVMYWYQQKSSQAPKLLFHYYDKDFNNEADTPDNFQSRRPNTSFCFLDIRSPGLGDTAMYLCATSEHQGAGGYTFGSGTRLTVV.

CDR3 region: CASSLGGRITEAFF. CDR3 nucleotides: TGCGCCAGCAGCTTGGGCGGGAGGATCACTGAAGCTTTCTTT. The gene calls are TRBV5-1 and TRBJ1-1; D is unclear. Per germline, CDR1 SGHRS and CDR2 YFSETQ. The V gene lost 0 bases and the J gene lost 4 bases, with 10 bases spanning the gap. The CDR3 length is 14 residues.

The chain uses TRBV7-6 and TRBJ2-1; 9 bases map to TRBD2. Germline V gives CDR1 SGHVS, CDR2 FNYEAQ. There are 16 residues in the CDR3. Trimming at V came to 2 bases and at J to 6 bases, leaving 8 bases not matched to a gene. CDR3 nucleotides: TGTGCCAGCAGCTTATGGGCGGGAGGGCCGCTCAATGAGCAGTTCTTC. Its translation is CASSLWAGGPLNEQFF.

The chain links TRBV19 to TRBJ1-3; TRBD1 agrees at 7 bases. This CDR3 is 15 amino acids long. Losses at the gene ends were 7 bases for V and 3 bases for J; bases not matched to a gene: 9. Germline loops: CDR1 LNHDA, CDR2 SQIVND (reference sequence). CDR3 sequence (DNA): TGTGCCAGTAACAAGGACAGGTTGGGTGGAAACACCATATATTTT. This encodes CASNKDRLGGNTIYF.

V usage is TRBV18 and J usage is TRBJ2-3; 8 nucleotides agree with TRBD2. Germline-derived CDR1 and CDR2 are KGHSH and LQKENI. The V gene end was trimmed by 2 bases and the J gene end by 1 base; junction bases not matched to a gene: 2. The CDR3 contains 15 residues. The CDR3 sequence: CASSPLREGTDTQYF. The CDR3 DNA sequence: TGTGCCAGCTCACCATTGCGGGAGGGCACAGATACGCAGTATTTT.

In nucleotides, the CDR3 is TGTGCCAGCAGTCCTGTGGTCCTAACAGATACGCAGTATTTT. Translating it yields CASSPVVLTDTQYF. The V and J genes are TRBV25-1 and TRBJ2-3; D call uncertain. Trimming removed 5 bases at V and 3 bases at J, with 12 bases between. The CDR3 length is 14 residues. Germline loops: CDR1 MGHDK, CDR2 SYGVNS.

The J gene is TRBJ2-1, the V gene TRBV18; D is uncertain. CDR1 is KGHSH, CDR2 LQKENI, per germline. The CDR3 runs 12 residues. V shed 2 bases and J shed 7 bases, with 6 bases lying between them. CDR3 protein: CASSPLGNEQFF. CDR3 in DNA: TGTGCCAGCTCACCATTGGGGAATGAGCAGTTCTTC.

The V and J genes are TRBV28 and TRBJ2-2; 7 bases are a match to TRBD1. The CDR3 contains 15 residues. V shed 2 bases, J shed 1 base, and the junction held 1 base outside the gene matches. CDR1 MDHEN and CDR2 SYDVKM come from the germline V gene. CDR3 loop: CASSLGDRNTGELFF. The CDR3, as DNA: TGTGCCAGCAGTTTAGGGGACAGGAACACCGGGGAGCTGTTTTTT.

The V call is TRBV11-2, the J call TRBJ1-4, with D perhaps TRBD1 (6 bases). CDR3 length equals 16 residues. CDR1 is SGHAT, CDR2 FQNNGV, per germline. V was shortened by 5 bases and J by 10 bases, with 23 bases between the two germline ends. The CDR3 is CASSPTLGGGAGKLFF. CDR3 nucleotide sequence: TGTGCCAGCAGCCCGACGCTTGGGGGGGGCGCCGGAAAACTGTTTTTT.

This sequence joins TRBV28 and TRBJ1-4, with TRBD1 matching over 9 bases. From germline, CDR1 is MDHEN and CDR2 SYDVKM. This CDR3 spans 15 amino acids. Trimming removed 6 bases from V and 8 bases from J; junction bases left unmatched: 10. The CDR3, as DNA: TGTGCCAGCAGGGCCCCCGGGACAGGGTCCGAAAAACTGTTTTTT. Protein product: CASRAPGTGSEKLFF.

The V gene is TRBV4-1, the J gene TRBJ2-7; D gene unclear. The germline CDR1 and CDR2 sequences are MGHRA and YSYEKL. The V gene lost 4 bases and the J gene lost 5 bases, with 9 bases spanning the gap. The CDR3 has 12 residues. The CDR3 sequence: CASSRFGDEQYF. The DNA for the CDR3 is TGCGCCAGCAGCCGTTTTGGGGACGAGCAGTACTTC.

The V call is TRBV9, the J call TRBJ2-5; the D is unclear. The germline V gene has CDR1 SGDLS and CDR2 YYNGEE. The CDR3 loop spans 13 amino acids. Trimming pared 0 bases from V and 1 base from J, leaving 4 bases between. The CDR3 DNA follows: TGTGCCAGCAGCGTAGACATCCAAGAGACCCAGTACTTC. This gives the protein CASSVDIQETQYF.

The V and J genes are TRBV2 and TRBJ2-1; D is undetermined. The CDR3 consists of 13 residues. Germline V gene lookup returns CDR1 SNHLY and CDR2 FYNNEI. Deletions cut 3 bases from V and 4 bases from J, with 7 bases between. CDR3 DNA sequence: TGTGCCAGCAGTGACGCTAGATACAATGAGCAGTTCTTC. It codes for CASSDARYNEQFF.

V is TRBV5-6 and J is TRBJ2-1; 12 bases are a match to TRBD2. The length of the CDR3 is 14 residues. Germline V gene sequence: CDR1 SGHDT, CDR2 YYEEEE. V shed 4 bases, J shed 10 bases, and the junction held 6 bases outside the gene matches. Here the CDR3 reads CASSPRLAGAEQFF. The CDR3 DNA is TGTGCCAGCAGCCCGAGACTAGCGGGAGCCGAGCAGTTCTTC.

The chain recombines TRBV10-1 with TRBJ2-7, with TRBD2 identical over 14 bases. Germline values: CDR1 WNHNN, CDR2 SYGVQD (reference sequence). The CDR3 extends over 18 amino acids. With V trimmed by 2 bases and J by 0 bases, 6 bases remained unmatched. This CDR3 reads CASSEGLAGGTTSYEQYF. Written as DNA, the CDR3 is TGCGCCAGCAGTGAGGGACTAGCGGGAGGAACTACCTCCTACGAGCAGTACTTC.

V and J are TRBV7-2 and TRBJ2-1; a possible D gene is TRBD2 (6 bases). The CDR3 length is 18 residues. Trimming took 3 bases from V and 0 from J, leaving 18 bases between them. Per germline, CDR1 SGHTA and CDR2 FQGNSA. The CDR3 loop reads CASSLDLAPTSSYNEQFF. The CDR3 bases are TGTGCCAGCAGCTTGGATCTAGCGCCGACGAGCTCCTACAATGAGCAGTTCTTC.

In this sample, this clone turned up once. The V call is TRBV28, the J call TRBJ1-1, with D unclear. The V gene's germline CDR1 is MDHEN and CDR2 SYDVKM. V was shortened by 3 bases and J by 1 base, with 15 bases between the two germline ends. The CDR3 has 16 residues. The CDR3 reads CASSFRGRKGNTEAFF. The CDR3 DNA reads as TGTGCCAGCAGTTTTAGAGGAAGGAAGGGGAACACTGAAGCTTTCTTT.

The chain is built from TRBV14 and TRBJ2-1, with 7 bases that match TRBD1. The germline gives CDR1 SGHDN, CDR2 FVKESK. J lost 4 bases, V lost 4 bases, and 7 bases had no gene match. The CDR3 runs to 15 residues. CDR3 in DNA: TGTGCCAGCAGCCTCCGGGACAGACTTTACAATGAGCAGTTCTTC. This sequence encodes CASSLRDRLYNEQFF.

CDR3 DNA sequence: TGTGCCAGCAGTTTCAGGTATAATGAAAAACTGTTTTTT. Translating gives CASSFRYNEKLFF. The chain uses TRBV28 and TRBJ1-4; D ambiguous. The CDR3 runs 13 residues. Per germline, CDR1 MDHEN and CDR2 SYDVKM. V gave up 3 bases and J gave up 4 bases, with 6 bases separating them.

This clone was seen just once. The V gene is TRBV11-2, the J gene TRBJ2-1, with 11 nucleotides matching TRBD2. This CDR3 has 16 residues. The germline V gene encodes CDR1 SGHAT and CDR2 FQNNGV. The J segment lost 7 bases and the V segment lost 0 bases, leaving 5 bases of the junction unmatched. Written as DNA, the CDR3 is TGTGCCAGCAGCTTAGAAGGGACTAGCGGTACGAATGAGCAGTTCTTC. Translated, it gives CASSLEGTSGTNEQFF.